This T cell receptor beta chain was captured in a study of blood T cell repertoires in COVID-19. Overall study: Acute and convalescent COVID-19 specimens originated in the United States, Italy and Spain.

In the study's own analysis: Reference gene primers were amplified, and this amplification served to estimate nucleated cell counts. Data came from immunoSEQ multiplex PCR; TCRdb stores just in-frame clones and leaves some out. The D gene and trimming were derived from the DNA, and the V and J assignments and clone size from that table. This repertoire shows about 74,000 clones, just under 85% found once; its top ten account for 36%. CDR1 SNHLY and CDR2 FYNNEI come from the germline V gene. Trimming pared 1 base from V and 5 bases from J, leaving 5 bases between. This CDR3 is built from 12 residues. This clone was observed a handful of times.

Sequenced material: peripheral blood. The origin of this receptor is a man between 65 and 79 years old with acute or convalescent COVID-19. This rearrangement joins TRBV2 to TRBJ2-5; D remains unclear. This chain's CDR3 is CASSEVRETQYF. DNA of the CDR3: TGTGCCAGCAGTGAAGTCCGGGAGACCCAGTACTTC.